The present T cell receptor beta chain was sequenced within a study of T-cell memory formation after mild COVID-19. Findings and limits, study-wide: Second-wave clones peaking on day 37 lacked confirmed SARS-CoV-2 specificity. Clones which contracted sat mainly in CM and EM if CD4+, and in EMRA if CD8+. Clones that contracted from day 15 to 85 had balanced CD4/CD8; later expanders were CD4+ biased.

TCRdb re-derived calls from the 5' RACE reads in MiXCR, one entry per CDR3 protein. The table records 270,000 or so distinct CDR3 sequences, approximately 15% of them present only once. As regards this clonotype: The antigen is not known.

Per germline, CDR1 SEHNR and CDR2 FQNEAQ (reference sequence). V was pared by 3 bases and J by 4 bases, with 13 bases between. The CDR3 has 15 amino acids. The chain carries TRBV7-9 and TRBJ2-1; the D gene is possibly TRBD1 (6 bases). The sequenced sample consisted of PBMCs or a T cell subset sorted from them (not recorded which). The source is a man aged 18 to 29 who had mild COVID-19 (a few samples of this study predate the infection). Cell type and time point are not known. Written as DNA, the CDR3 is TGTGCCAGCAGCTTTAGACAGGACTTATACAATGAGCAGTTCTTC. Protein product: CASSFRQDLYNEQFF.